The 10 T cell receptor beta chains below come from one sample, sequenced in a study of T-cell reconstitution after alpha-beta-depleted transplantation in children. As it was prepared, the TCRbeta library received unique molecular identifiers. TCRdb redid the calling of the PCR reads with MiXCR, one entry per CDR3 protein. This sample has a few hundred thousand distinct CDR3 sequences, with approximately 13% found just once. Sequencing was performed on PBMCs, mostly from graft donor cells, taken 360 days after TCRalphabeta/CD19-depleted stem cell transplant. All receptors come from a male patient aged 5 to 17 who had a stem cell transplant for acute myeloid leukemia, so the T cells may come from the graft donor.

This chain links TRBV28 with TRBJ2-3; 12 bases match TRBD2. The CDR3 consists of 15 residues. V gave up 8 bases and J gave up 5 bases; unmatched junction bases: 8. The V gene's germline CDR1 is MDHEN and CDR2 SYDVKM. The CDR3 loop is CASGLAGGHEDTQYF. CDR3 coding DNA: TGTGCCAGCGGTCTAGCGGGAGGGCATGAAGATACGCAGTATTTT. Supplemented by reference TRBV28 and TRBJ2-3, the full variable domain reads DVKVTQSSRYLVKRTGEKVFLECVQDMDHENMFWYRQDPGLGLRLIYFSYDVKMKEKGDIPEGYSVSREKKERFSLILESASTNQTSMYLCASGLAGGHEDTQYFGPGTRLTVL.

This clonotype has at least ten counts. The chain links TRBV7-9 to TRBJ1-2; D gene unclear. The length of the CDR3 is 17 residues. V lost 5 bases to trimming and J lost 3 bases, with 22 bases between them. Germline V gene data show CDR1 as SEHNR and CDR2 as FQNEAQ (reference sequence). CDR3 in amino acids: CASSPKSDPTRHYGYTF. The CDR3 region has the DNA TGTGCCAGCAGCCCCAAATCGGACCCAACCAGGCACTATGGCTACACCTTC.

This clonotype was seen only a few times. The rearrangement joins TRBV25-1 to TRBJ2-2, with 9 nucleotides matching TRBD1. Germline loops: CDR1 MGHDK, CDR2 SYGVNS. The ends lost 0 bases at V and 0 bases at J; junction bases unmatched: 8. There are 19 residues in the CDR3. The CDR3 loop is CASSEYWRGTGSNTGELFF. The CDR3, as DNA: TGTGCCAGCAGTGAATATTGGAGAGGGACAGGGTCGAACACCGGGGAGCTGTTTTTT.

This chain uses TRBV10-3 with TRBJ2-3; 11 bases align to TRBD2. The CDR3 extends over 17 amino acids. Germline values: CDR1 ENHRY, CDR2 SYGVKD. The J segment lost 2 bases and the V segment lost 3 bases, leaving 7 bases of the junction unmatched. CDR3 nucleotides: TGTGCCATCAGTGACTGGGCTAGCGGGAGGTCCACAGATACGCAGTATTTT. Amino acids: CAISDWASGRSTDTQYF.

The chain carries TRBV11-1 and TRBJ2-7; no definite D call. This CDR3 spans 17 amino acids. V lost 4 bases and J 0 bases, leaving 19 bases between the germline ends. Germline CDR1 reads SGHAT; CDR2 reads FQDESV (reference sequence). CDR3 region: CASSWTSGPTSSYEQYF. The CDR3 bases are TGTGCCAGCAGCTGGACCTCAGGTCCAACGTCCTCCTACGAGCAGTACTTC.

The CDR3 DNA reads TGTGCCAGCAGCTCTCAATCCCCAGGGGTCGCGAGGCAGTTCTTC. This gives the protein CASSSQSPGVARQFF. The chain has TRBV7-6 and TRBJ2-1; TRBD1 is a possible D gene (6 bases). This CDR3 contains 15 residues. Germline V gives CDR1 SGHVS, CDR2 FNYEAQ. Trimming cost V 4 bases and J 12 bases, with 22 bases left between them.

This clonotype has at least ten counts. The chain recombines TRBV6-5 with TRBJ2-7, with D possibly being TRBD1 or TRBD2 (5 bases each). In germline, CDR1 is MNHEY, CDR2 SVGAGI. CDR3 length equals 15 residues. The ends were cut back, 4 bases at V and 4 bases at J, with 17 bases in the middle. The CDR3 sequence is CASSSYGTLAYEQYF. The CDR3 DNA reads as TGTGCCAGCAGTTCCTACGGGACGCTAGCTTACGAGCAGTACTTC.

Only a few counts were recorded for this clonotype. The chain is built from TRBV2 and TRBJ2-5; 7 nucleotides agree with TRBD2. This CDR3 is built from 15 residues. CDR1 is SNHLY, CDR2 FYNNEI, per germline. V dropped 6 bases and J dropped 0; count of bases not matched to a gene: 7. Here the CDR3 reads CASRPPGLNQETQYF. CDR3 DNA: TGTGCCAGCAGACCCCCGGGACTAAACCAAGAGACCCAGTACTTC.

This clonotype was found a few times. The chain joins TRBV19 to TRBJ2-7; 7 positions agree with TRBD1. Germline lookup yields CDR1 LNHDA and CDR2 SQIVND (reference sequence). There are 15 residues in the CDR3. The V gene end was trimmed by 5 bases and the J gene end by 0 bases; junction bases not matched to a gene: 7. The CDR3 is CASSQEGAHSYEQYF. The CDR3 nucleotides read TGTGCCAGTAGTCAAGAGGGGGCTCACTCCTACGAGCAGTACTTC.

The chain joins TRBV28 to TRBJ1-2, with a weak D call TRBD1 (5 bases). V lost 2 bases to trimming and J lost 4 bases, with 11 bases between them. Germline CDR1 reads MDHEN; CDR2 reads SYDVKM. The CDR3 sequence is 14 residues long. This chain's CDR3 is CASSLMTETYGYTF. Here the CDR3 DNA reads TGTGCCAGCAGTTTAATGACAGAAACCTATGGCTACACCTTC.